The 3 T cell receptor beta chains listed next were all sequenced from one sample in a study of CD8+ T cells in alopecia areata. Reverse transcription of extracted RNA yielded cDNA, which provided the sequencing template. Assay used: immunoSEQ multiplex PCR; TCRdb lists only in-frame clones, some missing. The sample has 150,000 to 200,000 clones; roughly 61% are singletons. Indicated treatment: oral pan-JAK inhibitor, 5-10 mg twice daily. Sample: CD8+ T cells sorted from blood, taken at week 24, from a patient treated with tofacitinib. The receptors derive from a human donor with alopecia areata.

This clone has more than one count but fewer than ten. The CDR3 nucleotides read TGTGCCAGCAGCTTGTCAGGGTGGAGGGACCTGAACACTGAAGCTTTCTTT. Encoded protein: CASSLSGWRDLNTEAFF. The V call is TRBV13, the J call TRBJ1-1, with a weak D call TRBD1 (5 bases). Looked up from germline, CDR1 is PRHDT and CDR2 is FYEKMQ (reference sequence). Trimming cost V 3 bases and J 0 bases, with 17 bases left between them. This CDR3 contains 17 residues.

The J gene is TRBJ1-4, the V gene TRBV11-3; the match to TRBD1 covers 8 bases. V shed 5 bases and J 6 bases; nucleotides not matched to a gene: 8. The CDR3 contains 15 residues. The germline V gene has CDR1 SGHNT and CDR2 YENEEA. The CDR3 coding sequence is TGTGCCAGCAGCGTTGACAGGGGTAACTATGAAAAACTGTTTTTT. The encoded protein is CASSVDRGNYEKLFF.

The V call is TRBV2, the J call TRBJ2-7; 8 positions agree with TRBD1. The V gene end was trimmed by 11 bases and the J gene end by 0 bases; junction bases not matched to a gene: 12. The CDR3 is made up of 15 amino acids. From germline, CDR1 is SNHLY and CDR2 FYNNEI. CDR3 residues: CAAQPDRALSYEQYF. Written as DNA, the CDR3 is TGTGCCGCACAACCGGACAGGGCCCTCTCCTACGAGCAGTACTTC. The variable domain in full, with the rest retrieved from reference TRBV2 and TRBJ2-7, is EPEVTQTPSHQVTQMGQEVILRCVPISNHLYFYWYRQILGQKVEFLVSFYNNEISEKSEIFDDQFSVERPDGSNFTLKIRSTKLEDSAMYFCAAQPDRALSYEQYFGPGTRLTVT.